This is a list of T cell receptor beta chains from one sample in a study of T-cell memory formation after mild COVID-19. TCRdb re-derived calls from the 5' RACE reads in MiXCR, one entry per CDR3 protein. The sample lists approximately 440,000 distinct CDR3 sequences; about 20% were seen once. Material: PBMCs or a T cell subset sorted from them (not recorded which). The receptors here all came from an adult woman who had mild COVID-19 (a few samples of this study predate the infection). Cell type and time point are not known. CDR3s leave out the opening cysteine and the closing phenylalanine or tryptophan. Each record gives: V gene, clone size, J gene, CDR3 protein. Expanded clones are given a class, and other clones once, few, many or no size at all.

v_gene: TRBV12-5; abundance: NA; j_gene: TRBJ2-7; CDR3aa: ASGLGRGNEQY
v_gene: TRBV7-9; abundance: few; j_gene: TRBJ2-3; CDR3aa: ASSLFTTDTQY
v_gene: TRBV12-3/TRBV12-4; abundance: NA; j_gene: TRBJ2-1; CDR3aa: ASSKLADNEQF
v_gene: TRBV5-1; abundance: few; j_gene: TRBJ2-5; CDR3aa: ASSRDRRVETQY
v_gene: TRBV6-5; abundance: once; j_gene: TRBJ2-4; CDR3aa: ASSPHSGGVENIQY
v_gene: TRBV20-1; abundance: few; j_gene: TRBJ1-1; CDR3aa: SARSGPEAF
v_gene: TRBV14; abundance: NA; j_gene: TRBJ2-1; CDR3aa: ASSHGQGAWYNEQF
v_gene: TRBV6-1; abundance: NA; j_gene: TRBJ2-7; CDR3aa: ASSEGWEGARFHEQY
v_gene: TRBV12-3/TRBV12-4; abundance: few; j_gene: TRBJ1-1; CDR3aa: ASSPLETEAF
v_gene: TRBV5-1; abundance: few; j_gene: TRBJ2-6; CDR3aa: ASSLEWGRGLSGANVLT
v_gene: TRBV5-1; abundance: NA; j_gene: TRBJ1-5; CDR3aa: ASSLSAGGRNQPQH
v_gene: TRBV9; abundance: NA; j_gene: TRBJ2-5; CDR3aa: ASSVAIGRGQETQY
v_gene: TRBV7-9; abundance: NA; j_gene: TRBJ2-3; CDR3aa: ASSPGGDRVSLGGPDTQY
v_gene: TRBV12-3/TRBV12-4; abundance: few; j_gene: TRBJ1-1; CDR3aa: ASSFWGTEAF
v_gene: TRBV5-1; abundance: NA; j_gene: TRBJ2-1; CDR3aa: ASSSGTGVYNEQF
v_gene: TRBV4-1; abundance: NA; j_gene: TRBJ2-1; CDR3aa: ASSQELGRAGEQF
v_gene: TRBV5-1; abundance: NA; j_gene: TRBJ2-5; CDR3aa: ASSLGSSAAGQETQY
v_gene: TRBV7-9; abundance: few; j_gene: TRBJ2-1; CDR3aa: ASSLGGLAGVNEQF
v_gene: TRBV24-1; abundance: NA; j_gene: TRBJ2-7; CDR3aa: ATSDPGGEQY
v_gene: TRBV15; abundance: NA; j_gene: TRBJ1-1; CDR3aa: ATSPPGGGYTEAF
v_gene: TRBV19; abundance: few; j_gene: TRBJ2-3; CDR3aa: ASSRRGGVSTDTQY
v_gene: TRBV5-5; abundance: NA; j_gene: TRBJ2-2; CDR3aa: ASSLFGREGVTGELF
v_gene: TRBV19; abundance: NA; j_gene: TRBJ2-4; CDR3aa: ASDQGAKNIQY
v_gene: TRBV29-1; abundance: few; j_gene: TRBJ2-3; CDR3aa: SVIPGLHTGDTQY
v_gene: TRBV6-2/TRBV6-3; abundance: once; j_gene: TRBJ2-3; CDR3aa: ASSSDWVYTDTQY
v_gene: TRBV5-1; abundance: few; j_gene: TRBJ2-3; CDR3aa: ASSLDPRGDPIDTQY
v_gene: TRBV11-3; abundance: NA; j_gene: TRBJ2-1; CDR3aa: ASSYGSEQF
v_gene: TRBV7-2; abundance: many; j_gene: TRBJ2-1; CDR3aa: ASSLIDEQF
v_gene: TRBV5-1; abundance: NA; j_gene: TRBJ2-7; CDR3aa: ASSWGQEVYEQY
v_gene: TRBV12-3/TRBV12-4; abundance: NA; j_gene: TRBJ1-2; CDR3aa: ASSPERTGLNYGYT
v_gene: TRBV19; abundance: few; j_gene: TRBJ2-2; CDR3aa: ASSDRGANTGELF
v_gene: TRBV12-3/TRBV12-4; abundance: NA; j_gene: TRBJ1-1; CDR3aa: ASSLTQGGTEAF
v_gene: TRBV5-4; abundance: once; j_gene: TRBJ2-2; CDR3aa: ASRQGSGELF
v_gene: TRBV7-8; abundance: NA; j_gene: TRBJ2-2; CDR3aa: ASSLVLGERSGELF
v_gene: TRBV12-3/TRBV12-4; abundance: few; j_gene: TRBJ1-4; CDR3aa: ASSLVIRKLF
v_gene: TRBV25-1; abundance: few; j_gene: TRBJ2-3; CDR3aa: ATGLVPQY
v_gene: TRBV7-2; abundance: NA; j_gene: TRBJ2-1; CDR3aa: ASSFTSGGGEQF
v_gene: TRBV24-1; abundance: few; j_gene: TRBJ2-3; CDR3aa: ATSELGQGSSSDTQY
v_gene: TRBV12-3/TRBV12-4; abundance: NA; j_gene: TRBJ2-1; CDR3aa: ASRTNYRGLAGPLSYNEQF
v_gene: TRBV20-1; abundance: NA; j_gene: TRBJ2-6; CDR3aa: SAVAGGSGANVLT
v_gene: TRBV6-5; abundance: few; j_gene: TRBJ2-3; CDR3aa: ASRRGGPTDTQY
v_gene: TRBV19; abundance: few; j_gene: TRBJ1-3; CDR3aa: ASSSRQSDTIY
v_gene: TRBV7-9; abundance: many; j_gene: TRBJ2-7; CDR3aa: ASSSTSGGSVEQY
v_gene: TRBV3-1; abundance: few; j_gene: TRBJ1-2; CDR3aa: ASSQIGGAYGYT
v_gene: TRBV7-6; abundance: few; j_gene: TRBJ1-3; CDR3aa: ASSQPTANSGNTIY
v_gene: TRBV12-3/TRBV12-4; abundance: NA; j_gene: TRBJ2-3; CDR3aa: ASSLGSGIVDTQY
v_gene: TRBV18; abundance: NA; j_gene: TRBJ2-3; CDR3aa: ASSTTAQGTDTQY
v_gene: TRBV11-3; abundance: NA; j_gene: TRBJ2-5; CDR3aa: ASSSRYGPETQY
v_gene: TRBV5-1; abundance: NA; j_gene: TRBJ2-7; CDR3aa: ASSLATRGGLNVYEQY
v_gene: TRBV5-6; abundance: NA; j_gene: TRBJ1-1; CDR3aa: ASGNSGGAF
v_gene: TRBV27; abundance: few; j_gene: TRBJ1-5; CDR3aa: ASSLMGQGGNQPQH
v_gene: TRBV12-3/TRBV12-4; abundance: NA; j_gene: TRBJ1-5; CDR3aa: ASSFRGGLVGQPQH
v_gene: TRBV4-3; abundance: few; j_gene: TRBJ1-1; CDR3aa: ASSQQQGLSTEAF
v_gene: TRBV27; abundance: once; j_gene: TRBJ2-7; CDR3aa: ASSLSSWGYEQY
v_gene: TRBV5-1; abundance: NA; j_gene: TRBJ2-3; CDR3aa: ASRSVPGLNTDTQY